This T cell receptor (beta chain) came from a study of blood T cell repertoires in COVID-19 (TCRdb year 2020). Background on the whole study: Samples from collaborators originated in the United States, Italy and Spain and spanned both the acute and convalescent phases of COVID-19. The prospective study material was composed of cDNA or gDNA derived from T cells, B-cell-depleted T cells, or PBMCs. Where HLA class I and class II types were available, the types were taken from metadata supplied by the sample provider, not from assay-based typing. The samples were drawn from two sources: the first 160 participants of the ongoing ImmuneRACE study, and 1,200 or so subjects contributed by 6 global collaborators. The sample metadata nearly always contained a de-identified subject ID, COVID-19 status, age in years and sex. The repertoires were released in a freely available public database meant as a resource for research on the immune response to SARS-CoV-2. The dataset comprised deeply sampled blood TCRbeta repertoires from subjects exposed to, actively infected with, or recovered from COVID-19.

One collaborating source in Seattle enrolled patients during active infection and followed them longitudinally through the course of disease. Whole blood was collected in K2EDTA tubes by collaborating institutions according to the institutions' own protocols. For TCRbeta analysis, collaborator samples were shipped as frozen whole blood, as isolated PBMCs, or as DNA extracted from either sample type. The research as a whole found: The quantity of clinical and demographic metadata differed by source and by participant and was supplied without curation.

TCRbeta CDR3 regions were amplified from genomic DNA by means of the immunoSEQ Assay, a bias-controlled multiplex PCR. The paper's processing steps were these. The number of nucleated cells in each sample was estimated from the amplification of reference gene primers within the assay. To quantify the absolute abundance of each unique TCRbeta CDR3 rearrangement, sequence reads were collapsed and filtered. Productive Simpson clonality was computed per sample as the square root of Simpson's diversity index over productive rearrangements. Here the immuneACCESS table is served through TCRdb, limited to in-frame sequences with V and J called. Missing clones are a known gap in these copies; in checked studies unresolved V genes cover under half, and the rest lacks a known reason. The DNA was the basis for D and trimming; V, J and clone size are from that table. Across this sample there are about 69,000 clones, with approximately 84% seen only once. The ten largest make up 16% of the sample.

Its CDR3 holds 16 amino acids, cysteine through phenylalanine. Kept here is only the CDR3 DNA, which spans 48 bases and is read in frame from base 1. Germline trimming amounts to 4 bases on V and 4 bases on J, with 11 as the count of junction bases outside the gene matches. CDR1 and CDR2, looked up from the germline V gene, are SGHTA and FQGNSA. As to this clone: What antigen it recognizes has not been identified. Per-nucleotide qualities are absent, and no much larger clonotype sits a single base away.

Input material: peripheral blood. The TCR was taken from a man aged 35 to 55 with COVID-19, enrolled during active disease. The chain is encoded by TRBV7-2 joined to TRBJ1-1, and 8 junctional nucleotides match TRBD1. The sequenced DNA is TGTGCCAGCAGCTCCATGGGCAGGGGGCGAAGCACTGAAGCTTTCTTT. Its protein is CASSSMGRGRSTEAFF.